The T cell receptor beta chain described here comes from a study of blood T cell repertoires in COVID-19 (dated by TCRdb to the early 2020s). Looking at the study overall: Samples from collaborators originated in the United States, Italy and Spain and spanned both the acute and convalescent phases of COVID-19. Subjects who had been exposed to COVID-19, were actively infected with it, or had recovered from it provided the deeply sampled blood TCRbeta repertoires that made up the dataset. The material from the prospective study consisted of cDNA or gDNA derived from T cells, B-cell-depleted T cells, or PBMCs. The samples were drawn from the first 160 participants of the ongoing ImmuneRACE study and from more than 1,000 subjects provided by 6 global collaborators. Where available, HLA class I and class II types were obtained from metadata supplied by the sample provider rather than from assay-based typing. The repertoires were made available in a free public database intended to serve as a resource for research on the immune response to SARS-CoV-2. Sample metadata almost always included a de-identified subject ID, COVID-19 status, age in years and sex.

Per the germline V gene (reference sequence), SGHNT is the CDR1 and YYREEE is the CDR2. Trimming leaves V shorter by 4 bases and J shorter by 5 bases, with the junction holding 5 bases beyond the gene matches. CDR3 length: 16 amino acids, cysteine to phenylalanine. Of the read, only the CDR3 DNA is kept; its 48 bases are in frame from base 1. As regards this clone: What antigen it recognizes has not been identified. No much larger clone exists at a distance of one base, and base qualities are not known.

What the research found in general, with its limitations: The amount of clinical and demographic metadata varied by source and participant and was provided uncurated.

A second Seattle source provided samples from volunteer blood donors who had recovered from COVID-19. Collaborating institutions collected whole blood in K2EDTA tubes following their own protocols. For TCRbeta analysis, collaborators shipped samples as frozen whole blood, isolated PBMCs, or DNA extracted from either of those sample types. The immunoSEQ Assay, a bias-controlled multiplex PCR, was used to amplify TCRbeta CDR3 regions from genomic DNA. As for the original processing: The number of nucleated cells in each sample was estimated from the amplification of reference gene primers within the assay. To quantify the absolute abundance of each unique TCRbeta CDR3 rearrangement, sequence reads were collapsed and filtered. Productive Simpson clonality was computed per sample as the square root of Simpson's diversity index over productive rearrangements. TCRdb limited this immuneACCESS table to in-frame rearrangements with V and J called. A share of clones is missing; checked studies link under half to unresolved V genes, and the rest is unexplained. V and J calls and clone size follow that table, whereas D and trimming were derived from the DNA. This sample has 200,000 to 300,000 clones in its table, and about 87% of those were observed once. In total, the top ten clones hold approximately 3.8% of the sample.

The rearrangement joined TRBV5-4 to TRBJ2-1, with TRBD2 matching 14 junction bases. This receptor was obtained from a man aged 55 to 70 who had recovered from COVID-19. The sequenced sample was peripheral blood. The DNA reads TGTGCCAGCAGCCCGCCGGGACTAGCGGGGGACAATGAGCAGTTCTTC. It encodes CASSPPGLAGDNEQFF. When the CDR3 is completed using the reference TRBV5-4 and TRBJ2-1 genes on either side, the full variable domain is ETGVTQSPTHLIKTRGQQVTLRCSSQSGHNTVSWYQQALGQGPQFIFQYYREEENGRGNFPPRFSGLQFPNYSSELNVNALELDDSALYLCASSPPGLAGDNEQFFGPGTRLTVL.